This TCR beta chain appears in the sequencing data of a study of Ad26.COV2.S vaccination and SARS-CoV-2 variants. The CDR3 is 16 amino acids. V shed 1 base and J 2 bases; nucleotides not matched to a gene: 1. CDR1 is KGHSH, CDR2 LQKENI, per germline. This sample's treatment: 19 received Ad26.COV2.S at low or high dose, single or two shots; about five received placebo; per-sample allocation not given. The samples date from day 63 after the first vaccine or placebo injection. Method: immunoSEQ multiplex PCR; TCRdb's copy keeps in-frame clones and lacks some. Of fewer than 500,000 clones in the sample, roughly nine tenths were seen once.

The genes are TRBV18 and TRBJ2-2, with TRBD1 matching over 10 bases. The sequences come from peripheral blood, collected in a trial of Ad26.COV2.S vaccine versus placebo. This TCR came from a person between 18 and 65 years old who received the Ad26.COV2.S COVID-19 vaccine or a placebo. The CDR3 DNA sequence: TGTGCCAGCTCACCACAGACAGGGGGCAACACCGGGGAGCTGTTTTTT. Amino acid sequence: CASSPQTGGNTGELFF.